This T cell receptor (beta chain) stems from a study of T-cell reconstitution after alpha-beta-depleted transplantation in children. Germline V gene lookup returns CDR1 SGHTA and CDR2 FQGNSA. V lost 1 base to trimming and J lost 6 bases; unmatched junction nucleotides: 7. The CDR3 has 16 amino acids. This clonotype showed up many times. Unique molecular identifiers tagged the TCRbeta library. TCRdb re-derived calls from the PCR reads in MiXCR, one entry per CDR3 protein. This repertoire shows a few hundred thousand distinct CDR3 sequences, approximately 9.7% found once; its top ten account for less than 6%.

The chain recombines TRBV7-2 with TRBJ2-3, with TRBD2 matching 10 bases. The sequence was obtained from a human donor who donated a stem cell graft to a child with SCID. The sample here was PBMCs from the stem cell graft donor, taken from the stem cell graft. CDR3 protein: CASSLVGSGGVDTQYF. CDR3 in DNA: TGTGCCAGCAGCTTAGTGGGAAGCGGGGGGGTGGATACGCAGTATTTT.